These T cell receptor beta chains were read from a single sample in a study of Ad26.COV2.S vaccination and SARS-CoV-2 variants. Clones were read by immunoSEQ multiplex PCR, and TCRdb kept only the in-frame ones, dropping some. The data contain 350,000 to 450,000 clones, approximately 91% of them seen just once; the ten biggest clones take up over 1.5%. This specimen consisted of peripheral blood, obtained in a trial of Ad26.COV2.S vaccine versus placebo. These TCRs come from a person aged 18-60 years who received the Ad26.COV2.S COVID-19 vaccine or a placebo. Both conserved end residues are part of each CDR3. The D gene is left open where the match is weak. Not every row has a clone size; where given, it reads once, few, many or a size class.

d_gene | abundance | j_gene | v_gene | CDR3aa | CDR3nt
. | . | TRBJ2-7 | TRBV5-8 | CASSLGGGHEQYF | TGTGCCAGCAGCTTGGGCGGGGGCCACGAGCAGTACTTC
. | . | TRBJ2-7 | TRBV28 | CASSHREQYF | TGTGCCAGCAGTCACAGGGAGCAGTACTTC
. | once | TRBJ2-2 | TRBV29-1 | CSVQPGGLAGELFF | TGCAGCGTCCAGCCTGGGGGATTGGCCGGGGAGCTGTTTTTT
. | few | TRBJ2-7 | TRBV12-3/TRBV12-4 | CASSLGGPYEQYF | TGTGCCAGCAGTTTAGGGGGTCCCTACGAGCAGTACTTC
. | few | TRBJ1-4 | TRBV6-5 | CASNWDSNEKLFF | TGTGCCAGCAACTGGGACTCAAATGAAAAACTGTTTTTT
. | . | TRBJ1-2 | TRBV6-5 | CASTLSRYSYGYTF | TGTGCCAGCACCCTCTCGAGGTACAGCTATGGCTACACCTTC
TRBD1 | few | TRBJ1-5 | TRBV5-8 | CASNRGVSNQPQHF | TGTGCCAGCAACAGGGGTGTAAGCAATCAGCCCCAGCATTTT
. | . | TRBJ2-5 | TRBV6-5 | CASSPTSTEGETQYF | TGTGCCAGCAGTCCGACCTCGACCGAGGGAGAGACCCAGTACTTC
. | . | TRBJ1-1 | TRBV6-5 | CASRGRAVGDTEAFF | TGTGCCAGCAGGGGACGGGCCGTCGGGGACACTGAAGCTTTCTTT
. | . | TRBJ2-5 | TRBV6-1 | CASSEALQTQYF | TGTGCCAGCAGTGAAGCGCTTCAGACCCAGTACTTC
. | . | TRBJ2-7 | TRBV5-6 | CASSSQGSLSEQYF | TGTGCCAGCAGCTCACAGGGTAGTCTCTCCGAGCAGTACTTC
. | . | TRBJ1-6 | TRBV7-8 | CASSLDWNSPLHF | TGTGCCAGCAGCTTAGATTGGAATTCACCCCTCCACTTT
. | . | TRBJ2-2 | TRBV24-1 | CATLGQPNTGELFF | TGTGCCACCCTGGGACAACCGAACACCGGGGAGCTGTTTTTT
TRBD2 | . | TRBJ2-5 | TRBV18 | CASSSLSGSQETQYF | TGTGCCAGCTCATCCCTTAGCGGGAGCCAAGAGACCCAGTACTTC
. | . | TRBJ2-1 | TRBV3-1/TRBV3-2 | CASSQDLRLWGDEQFF | TGTGCCAGCAGCCAAGATTTGCGACTCTGGGGCGATGAGCAGTTCTTC
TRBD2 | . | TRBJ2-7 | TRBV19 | CASAGDRPYEQYF | TGTGCCAGTGCGGGGGACCGTCCCTACGAGCAGTACTTC
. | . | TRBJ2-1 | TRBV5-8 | CASSFSGQNEQFF | TGTGCCAGCAGCTTTTCCGGGCAGAATGAGCAGTTCTTC
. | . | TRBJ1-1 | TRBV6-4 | CASRPEGSNGEAFF | TGTGCCAGCAGACCTGAGGGGTCGAATGGTGAAGCTTTCTTT
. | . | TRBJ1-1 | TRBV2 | CASSQGRLNTEAFF | TGTGCCAGCAGTCAGGGACGGTTGAACACTGAAGCTTTCTTT
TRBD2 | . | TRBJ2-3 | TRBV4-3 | CASSQGLAGGDTQYF | TGCGCCAGCAGCCAAGGGCTAGCGGGAGGAGATACGCAGTATTTT
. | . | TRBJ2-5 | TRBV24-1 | CATSDVAGKETQYF | TGTGCCACCAGTGATGTTGCAGGTAAAGAGACCCAGTACTTC
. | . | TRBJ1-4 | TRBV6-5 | CASSPGSTNEKLFF | TGTGCCAGCAGTCCAGGGTCCACTAATGAAAAACTGTTTTTT
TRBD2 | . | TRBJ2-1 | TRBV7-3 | CASSTTSGHYNEQFF | TGTGCCAGCAGCACCACTAGCGGGCACTACAATGAGCAGTTCTTC
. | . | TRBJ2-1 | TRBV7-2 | CASSSQSGEVAFF | TGTGCCAGCAGCTCTCAATCGGGGGAGGTCGCGTTCTTC
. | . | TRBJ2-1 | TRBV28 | CASSLGRHNEQFF | TGTGCCAGCAGTTTGGGGAGGCATAATGAGCAGTTCTTC
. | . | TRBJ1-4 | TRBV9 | CASSVIRGPTNEKLFF | TGTGCCAGCAGCGTCATCCGGGGCCCAACTAATGAAAAACTGTTTTTT
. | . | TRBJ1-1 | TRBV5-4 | CASSLFAGNTEAFF | TGTGCCAGCAGCTTGTTCGCAGGGAACACTGAAGCTTTCTTT
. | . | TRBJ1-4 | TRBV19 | CASRPGQVGEKLFF | TGTGCCAGTCGCCCGGGGCAGGTAGGCGAAAAACTGTTTTTT